The TCR beta chain described here comes from a study of long-term antiretroviral therapy in people with HIV. Overall study results and limits: Older ART regimens may have been in use when blood was drawn between about 2004 and 2018.

Runs used v3.0 of the immunoSEQ assay and were done at survey level. Here immunoSEQ multiplex PCR was the method, and the copy in TCRdb shows in-frame clones only, minus some. The profile covers 20,000 to 25,000 clones, with 70% to 85% appearing a single time and roughly 4.5% taken by the ten largest. Worth noting for this clone: Antigen unknown. The same CDR3 is also encoded by other DNA sequences in this sample.

Specimens held roughly 0.9-10 million cryopreserved PBMC prior to DNA extraction. The TCR sequence derives from a man younger than 35 with HIV. This sample comprised unsorted PBMCs, obtained 0.5 years after starting antiretroviral therapy.

CDR3 protein: CASSSRDSYEQYF. The CDR3 DNA is TGTGCCAGCAGCTCCCGGGACTCCTACGAGCAGTACTTC. This rearrangement joins TRBV7-3 to TRBJ2-7; possibly TRBD2 for D (5 bases). CDR1 is SGHTA, CDR2 FQGTGA, per germline. V was pared by 4 bases and J by 0 bases, with 7 bases between. The CDR3 runs 13 residues.